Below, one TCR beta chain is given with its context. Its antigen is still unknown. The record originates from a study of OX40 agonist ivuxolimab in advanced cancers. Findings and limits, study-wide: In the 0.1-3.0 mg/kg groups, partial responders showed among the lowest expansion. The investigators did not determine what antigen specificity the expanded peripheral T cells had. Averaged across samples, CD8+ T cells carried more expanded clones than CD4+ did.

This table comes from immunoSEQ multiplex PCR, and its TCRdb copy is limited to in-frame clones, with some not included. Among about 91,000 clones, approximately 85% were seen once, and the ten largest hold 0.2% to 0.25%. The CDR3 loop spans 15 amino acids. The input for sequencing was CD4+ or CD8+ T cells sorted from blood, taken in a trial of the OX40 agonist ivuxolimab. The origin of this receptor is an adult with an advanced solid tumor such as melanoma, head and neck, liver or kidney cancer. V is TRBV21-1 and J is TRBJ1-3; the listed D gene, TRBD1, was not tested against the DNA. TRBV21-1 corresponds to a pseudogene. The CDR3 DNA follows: TGTGCCAGCAGCCCAAGGGACAGGGCCGGAAACACCATATATTTT. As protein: CASSPRDRAGNTIYF.